These T cell receptor beta chains were read from a single sample in a study of CD8 T cells in ankylosing spondylitis. TCRdb re-analysed the 5' RACE reads in MiXCR, keeping a single row per CDR3 protein. The repertoire holds 350,000 to 450,000 distinct CDR3 sequences, with 25% to 30% as singletons. Material: blood, either unsorted or a sorted T cell fraction (not recorded which). All receptors derive from a male donor with ankylosing spondylitis. CDR3s include the opening cysteine and the closing phenylalanine or tryptophan. Each record gives: clone size, D gene, J gene, V gene, CDR3 DNA, CDR3 protein. The D gene is left open where the match is weak. Clone size is not always given. Where it is, it says once, few, many or a class for expanded clones.

clone_size: few; d_call: NA; j_call: TRBJ2-5; v_call: TRBV12-3/TRBV12-4; cdr3_nt: TGTGCCAGCAGTTTACCAGTGGGGACCCAGTACTTC; cdr3_aa: CASSLPVGTQYF
clone_size: NA; d_call: NA; j_call: TRBJ2-1; v_call: TRBV7-2; cdr3_nt: TGTGCCAGCAGCTTGGCCAGTCTCTACAATGAGCAGTTCTTC; cdr3_aa: CASSLASLYNEQFF
clone_size: few; d_call: NA; j_call: TRBJ2-1; v_call: TRBV10-3; cdr3_nt: TGTGCCATCAGTGAGGGGGAGTACAATGAGCAGTTCTTC; cdr3_aa: CAISEGEYNEQFF
clone_size: few; d_call: TRBD1; j_call: TRBJ1-1; v_call: TRBV29-1; cdr3_nt: TGCAGCGTCATAGGGACAGCAAACACTGAAGCTTTCTTT; cdr3_aa: CSVIGTANTEAFF
clone_size: few; d_call: NA; j_call: TRBJ2-7; v_call: TRBV3-1; cdr3_nt: TGTGCCAGCAGCCATCCCCTAGGGGGACCCCGGATCTCCTACGAGCAGTACTTC; cdr3_aa: CASSHPLGGPRISYEQYF
clone_size: NA; d_call: NA; j_call: TRBJ2-2; v_call: TRBV29-1; cdr3_nt: TGCAGCGTCTCGGCGGGGTGGGGTATGAGCACCGGGGAGCTGTTTTTT; cdr3_aa: CSVSAGWGMSTGELFF
clone_size: few; d_call: TRBD1; j_call: TRBJ1-5; v_call: TRBV10-3; cdr3_nt: TGTGCCATCAGTGAGTCGGACAGGGGCAATCAGCCCCAGCATTTT; cdr3_aa: CAISESDRGNQPQHF
clone_size: NA; d_call: NA; j_call: TRBJ2-2; v_call: TRBV20-1; cdr3_nt: TGCAGTGCTACGAGACAGAACACCGGGGAGCTGTTTTTT; cdr3_aa: CSATRQNTGELFF
clone_size: NA; d_call: TRBD1; j_call: TRBJ1-1; v_call: TRBV15; cdr3_nt: TGTGCCACCAGCGCCCGGGACAGGGACACTGAAGCTTTCTTT; cdr3_aa: CATSARDRDTEAFF
clone_size: NA; d_call: NA; j_call: TRBJ2-1; v_call: TRBV5-1; cdr3_nt: TGCGCCAGCAGCTTGGCCGGCAGTTTTTACAATGATCAGTTCTTC; cdr3_aa: CASSLAGSFYNDQFF
clone_size: many; d_call: NA; j_call: TRBJ1-2; v_call: TRBV12-3/TRBV12-4; cdr3_nt: TGTGCCAGCAGACCCACATGGGCCAGCTATGGCTACACCTTC; cdr3_aa: CASRPTWASYGYTF
clone_size: once; d_call: TRBD2; j_call: TRBJ2-7; v_call: TRBV29-1; cdr3_nt: TGCAGCGTCCTCGGGACTAGCGGGATGGTCGAGCAGTACTTC; cdr3_aa: CSVLGTSGMVEQYF
clone_size: few; d_call: NA; j_call: TRBJ2-1; v_call: TRBV5-1; cdr3_nt: TGCGCCAGCAGCTTGGAAGGTGGGGGCGGGGGTGAGCAGTTCTTC; cdr3_aa: CASSLEGGGGGEQFF
clone_size: NA; d_call: NA; j_call: TRBJ1-1; v_call: TRBV20-1; cdr3_nt: TGCAGTGCTAGAGATGTTGCGGGGTCCAACACTGAAGCTTTCTTT; cdr3_aa: CSARDVAGSNTEAFF
clone_size: few; d_call: NA; j_call: TRBJ2-1; v_call: TRBV25-1; cdr3_nt: TGTGCCACCCTACAGGGTTCTGTCGCCTACAATGAGCAGTTCTTC; cdr3_aa: CATLQGSVAYNEQFF
clone_size: NA; d_call: NA; j_call: TRBJ2-2; v_call: TRBV29-1; cdr3_nt: TGCAGCGTCGATTTTACTAGGGCCGGGGAGCTGTTTTTT; cdr3_aa: CSVDFTRAGELFF
clone_size: NA; d_call: TRBD1; j_call: TRBJ2-4; v_call: TRBV5-5; cdr3_nt: TGTGCCAGCAGCTTGGGAGGACAGGTCGGCATTCAGTACTTC; cdr3_aa: CASSLGGQVGIQYF